This is a list of T cell receptor beta chains from one sample in a study of T cell responses to AZD1222 COVID-19 vaccine. The method was immunoSEQ multiplex PCR; TCRdb's version includes in-frame clones alone and lacks a portion of them. The repertoire holds about 180,000 clones, with about 86% as singletons. Specimen: peripheral blood, collected 28 days after the second AZD1222 dose. The receptors here all came from an adult who received the AZD1222 COVID-19 vaccine. Both conserved end residues are part of each CDR3. Each record gives: clone size, J gene, V gene, D gene, CDR3 protein, CDR3 DNA. A D gene is named only where the DNA matches it firmly. For some rows the clone size is stated as once, few or many, or as a class when expanded; others skip it.

size: few; J: TRBJ1-2; V: TRBV21-1; D: -; CDR3: CASSKALDEGFGGYTF; DNA: TGTGCCAGCAGCAAAGCTCTAGATGAGGGGTTCGGCGGCTACACCTTC
size: -; J: TRBJ1-1; V: TRBV3-1/TRBV3-2; D: -; CDR3: CASSQAGALGEAFF; DNA: TGTGCCAGCAGCCAAGCAGGGGCCCTGGGTGAAGCTTTCTTT
size: -; J: TRBJ2-7; V: TRBV18; D: TRBD2; CDR3: CASHVGGSSDEQYF; DNA: TGTGCCAGCCACGTCGGGGGGTCTTCGGACGAGCAGTACTTC
size: -; J: TRBJ1-5; V: TRBV15; D: -; CDR3: CATSRATLAQGNQPQHF; DNA: TGTGCCACCAGCAGGGCGACCTTGGCCCAGGGCAATCAGCCCCAGCATTTT
size: -; J: TRBJ2-1; V: TRBV7-6; D: TRBD1; CDR3: CASSLDTTGQHNEQFF; DNA: TGTGCCAGCAGCTTAGATACGACAGGGCAACACAATGAGCAGTTCTTC
size: -; J: TRBJ1-1; V: TRBV7-9; D: -; CDR3: CASSLGGQNTEAFF; DNA: TGTGCCAGCAGCTTGGGGGGGCAGAACACTGAAGCTTTCTTT
size: -; J: TRBJ1-2; V: TRBV14; D: -; CDR3: CASSQGPGQSVRGYTF; DNA: TGTGCCAGCAGCCAAGGACCGGGACAATCAGTAAGAGGCTACACCTTC
size: -; J: TRBJ1-4; V: TRBV6-5; D: -; CDR3: CASSPLHLGKLFF; DNA: TGTGCCAGCAGCCCCCTTCACCTTGGTAAACTGTTTTTT
size: -; J: TRBJ1-1; V: TRBV6-7; D: -; CDR3: CASSYIWINTEAFF; DNA: TGTGCCAGCAGTTACATTTGGATCAACACTGAAGCTTTCTTT
size: -; J: TRBJ1-1; V: TRBV6-5; D: -; CDR3: CASSRSTHNTEAFF; DNA: TGTGCCAGCAGCCGCTCGACACACAACACTGAAGCTTTCTTT
size: -; J: TRBJ1-5; V: TRBV6-2/TRBV6-3; D: TRBD1; CDR3: CASSYSGTGIVRGVQNQPQHF; DNA: TGTGCCAGCAGTTACTCGGGGACAGGGATTGTGAGGGGGGTTCAGAATCAGCCCCAGCATTTT
size: few; J: TRBJ2-2; V: TRBV11-3; D: -; CDR3: CASSFGPGGGELFF; DNA: TGTGCCAGCAGCTTCGGGCCCGGGGGCGGGGAGCTGTTTTTT
size: few; J: TRBJ1-5; V: TRBV28; D: TRBD1; CDR3: CASRDRASNQPQHF; DNA: TGTGCCAGCCGGGACAGGGCGAGCAATCAGCCCCAGCATTTT
size: -; J: TRBJ1-2; V: TRBV7-2; D: -; CDR3: CASSLGRGASNGYTF; DNA: TGTGCCAGCAGCTTGGGTCGCGGGGCTAGTAATGGCTACACCTTC
size: -; J: TRBJ2-5; V: TRBV14; D: -; CDR3: CASSQGWVTQYF; DNA: TGTGCCAGCAGCCAAGGTTGGGTGACCCAGTACTTC
size: -; J: TRBJ2-7; V: TRBV4-1; D: TRBD2; CDR3: CASSQVAGLGEPYEQYF; DNA: TGCGCCAGCAGCCAAGTGGCGGGACTAGGCGAACCCTACGAGCAGTACTTC
size: -; J: TRBJ2-3; V: TRBV4-1; D: -; CDR3: CASSLSGTPPDTQYF; DNA: TGCGCCAGCAGCCTCTCCGGGACACCGCCCGATACGCAGTATTTT
size: -; J: TRBJ2-7; V: TRBV4-1; D: -; CDR3: CASSQDRNRPLYEQYF; DNA: TGCGCCAGCAGCCAAGATAGGAACAGACCCCTTTACGAGCAGTACTTC
size: -; J: TRBJ1-1; V: TRBV19; D: -; CDR3: CASIGRGNTEAFF; DNA: TGTGCCAGTATTGGCAGGGGGAACACTGAAGCTTTCTTT
size: -; J: TRBJ2-3; V: TRBV20-1; D: -; CDR3: CSASDGGTDTQYF; DNA: TGCAGTGCTAGTGATGGGGGCACAGATACGCAGTATTTT
size: -; J: TRBJ2-3; V: TRBV7-3; D: TRBD2; CDR3: CASSLRSSGGLTDTQYF; DNA: TGTGCCAGCAGCTTAAGGTCTAGCGGGGGTTTGACAGATACGCAGTATTTT
size: -; J: TRBJ2-2; V: TRBV30; D: -; CDR3: CAWSVGQVSRNTGELFF; DNA: TGTGCCTGGAGTGTTGGGCAGGTGTCAAGAAACACCGGGGAGCTGTTTTTT
size: -; J: TRBJ1-1; V: TRBV7-8; D: -; CDR3: CASTTPGGSLNTEAFF; DNA: TGTGCCAGCACCACCCCTGGGGGATCCCTGAACACTGAAGCTTTCTTT
size: -; J: TRBJ1-1; V: TRBV5-1; D: -; CDR3: CASSLGGADRAFF; DNA: TGCGCCAGCAGCTTGGGGGGGGCCGACAGAGCTTTCTTT
size: -; J: TRBJ2-5; V: TRBV5-4; D: TRBD2; CDR3: CASSLVASGKQETQYF; DNA: TGTGCCAGCAGCTTGGTAGCTAGCGGGAAACAAGAGACCCAGTACTTC
size: -; J: TRBJ1-4; V: TRBV4-3; D: -; CDR3: CASSPSRGSNEKLFF; DNA: TGCGCCAGCAGCCCCAGCAGGGGATCTAATGAAAAACTGTTTTTT
size: few; J: TRBJ2-2; V: TRBV10-3; D: TRBD2; CDR3: CAIRASGNTGELFF; DNA: TGTGCCATCAGAGCTAGCGGGAACACCGGGGAGCTGTTTTTT
size: few; J: TRBJ2-7; V: TRBV5-8; D: TRBD2; CDR3: CASSFTGGSYEQYF; DNA: TGTGCCAGCAGCTTTACGGGGGGATCCTACGAGCAGTACTTC
size: -; J: TRBJ1-5; V: TRBV6-5; D: -; CDR3: CASRPRLSNQPQHF; DNA: TGTGCCAGCAGGCCCAGGCTTAGCAATCAGCCCCAGCATTTT
size: -; J: TRBJ2-7; V: TRBV7-2; D: -; CDR3: CASSLEWGAPYEQYF; DNA: TGTGCCAGCAGCCTAGAGTGGGGTGCTCCCTACGAGCAGTACTTC
size: -; J: TRBJ1-1; V: TRBV6-6; D: TRBD1; CDR3: CASSYIRQGQVAFF; DNA: TGTGCCAGCAGTTACATAAGACAGGGCCAGGTGGCTTTCTTT